Sequencing of this T cell receptor beta chain was carried out in a study of CD8+ T cells in alopecia areata. About the research overall: Tofacitinib was taken orally by treated patients, and the dose was 5 to 10 mg twice daily.

Broader study findings: Although TCR sharing was seen in mice, sharing across patients was less clear, possibly for HLA-related reasons.

Investigators isolated RNA and reverse transcribed it into cDNA to act as the sequencing template. TCRdb's table, derived via immunoSEQ multiplex PCR, lists solely in-frame clones and lacks some. The table lists roughly 150,000 clones, around 87% of them singletons. About this clone: The target antigen is unknown.

V dropped 6 bases and J dropped 5 bases, with 11 bases sitting between them. The CDR3 runs to 12 residues. Looked up from germline, CDR1 is MNHEY and CDR2 is SVGAGI. The sequence came from a human donor with alopecia areata. The chain links TRBV6-5 to TRBJ2-7; unclear D gene. This specimen consisted of CD8+ T cells sorted from blood, obtained at week 0. CDR3 loop: CASSRRIDEQYF. The CDR3 nucleotides are TGTGCCAGCAGCAGGCGCATAGACGAGCAGTACTTC.